These 11 T cell receptor beta chains came from one sample sequenced in a study of identical twins. TCRdb processed the 5' RACE reads anew with MiXCR; each CDR3 protein has one entry. There are 550,000 to 700,000 distinct CDR3 sequences in the sample; about 20% occur only once, and roughly 4% lies in the top ten. In addition, the sample was reused for a study of T cells expressing NK-cell markers.

The sequenced material came from PBMCs. All receptors come from a woman under 30 in good health.

The CDR3: CASSLDRSGTEAFF. In DNA form, the CDR3 reads TGCGCCAGCAGCTTGGACAGGTCGGGTACTGAAGCTTTCTTT. The chain has TRBV5-1 and TRBJ1-1, with D perhaps matching TRBD1 (5 bases). CDR1 is SGHRS, CDR2 YFSETQ, per germline. V gave up 0 bases and J gave up 5 bases, with 11 bases separating them. This CDR3 has 14 residues.

This clonotype was counted at least ten times. V gene TRBV29-1 combines with J gene TRBJ1-2; D not resolved. CDR3 size: 11 residues. Germline-derived CDR1 and CDR2 are SQVTM and ANQGSEA. The germline V and J ends were trimmed by 6 bases and 6 bases, with 11 bases remaining between them. CDR3 protein: CSVPDRDGYTF. CDR3 coding DNA: TGCAGCGTCCCAGACCGGGATGGCTACACCTTC.

This clonotype occurred many times. J is TRBJ1-2 and V is TRBV20-1; no clear D gene. The V end was cut by 6 bases, the J end by 5 bases, with 13 bases between. The CDR3 sequence is 12 residues long. Germline assignment: CDR1 DFQATT and CDR2 SNEGSKA (reference sequence). The CDR3 DNA follows: TGCAGTGCGACTGGGCAGCGGTATGGCTACACCTTC. Translated, it gives CSATGQRYGYTF.

This clonotype was observed a handful of times. This chain links TRBV29-1 with TRBJ2-1; D not resolved. CDR1 is SQVTM, CDR2 ANQGSEA, per germline. CDR3 length: 12 residues. The V end lost 0 bases, the J end lost 8 bases, and 8 bases lay between the germline ends. CDR3 nucleotide sequence: TGCAGCGTTGAAGATAATAGGGATGAGCAGTTCTTC. Translated: CSVEDNRDEQFF.

This clonotype has a count of ten or more. The chain joins TRBV29-1 to TRBJ2-1, with 7 bases aligning to TRBD2. This CDR3 has 14 residues. CDR1 is SQVTM, CDR2 ANQGSEA, per germline. Trimming at V came to 6 bases and at J to 6 bases, leaving 11 bases not matched to a gene. CDR3 loop: CSVESGVSVNEQFF. CDR3 DNA sequence: TGCAGCGTCGAGAGCGGGGTTAGCGTCAATGAGCAGTTCTTC.

This clonotype was counted only a few times. The chain is built from TRBV5-6 and TRBJ1-1; a possible D gene is TRBD1 (5 bases). V lost 1 base and J lost 11, with 12 bases in between. Per the germline V gene, CDR1 is SGHDT and CDR2 is YYEEEE. The CDR3 spans 12 residues. The CDR3 reads CASSLTRDDAFF. In nucleotides, the CDR3 is TGTGCCAGCAGCTTGACTAGGGACGACGCTTTCTTT.

This clonotype was detected only a few times. The rearrangement joins TRBV12-3 or TRBV12-4 to TRBJ2-2; D gene ambiguous. The CDR3 runs to 13 residues. V shed 6 bases and J shed 6 bases, with 11 bases lying between them. The DNA for the CDR3 is TGTGCCAGCAGAGTCTCCTCTCCCGGGGAGCTGTTTTTT. Translation: CASRVSSPGELFF.

This clonotype showed up many times. The junction departs from germline at one end; a sequencing error may be responsible. This rearrangement joins TRBV5-1 to TRBJ2-7; TRBD2 agrees at 12 bases. CDR1 SGHRS and CDR2 YFSETQ come from the germline V gene. This CDR3 is built from 15 residues. The CDR3 DNA is TGTGCCAGCAGCTCAGGACTAGCGGGGACCTACGAGCAGTACTTC. It codes for CASSSGLAGTYEQYF.

The rearrangement links TRBV20-1 to TRBJ2-7; a weak D match, TRBD2 (5 bases). Germline CDR1 and CDR2: DFQATT and SNEGSKA (reference sequence). The CDR3 extends over 14 amino acids. V lost 6 bases and J 1 base, leaving 16 bases between the germline ends. The CDR3 DNA reads TGCAGTGCAGACGACGGGGATCCTTCCTACGAGCAGTACTTC. Translation gives CSADDGDPSYEQYF.

This clonotype was seen a handful of times. This chain joins TRBV6-5 and TRBJ2-1; 9 bases are a match to TRBD2. This CDR3 comprises 16 residues. The germline V gene has CDR1 MNHEY and CDR2 SVGAGI. The V segment lost 0 bases and the J segment 8 bases; nucleotides outside the gene matches: 8. DNA of the CDR3: TGTGCCAGCAGTTACTCGACTAGCGGTCGGGGTGATGAGCAGTTCTTC. Translation: CASSYSTSGRGDEQFF.

As regards this clonotype: Because it lacks the conserved phenylalanine or tryptophan at the end, this CDR3 is likely a read error. The rearrangement links TRBV6-8 to TRBJ2-1; TRBD2 matches 13 bases. Looked up from germline, CDR1 is MNHGY and CDR2 is SAAAGT. The CDR3 is 18 amino acids. The J segment lost 0 bases and the V segment lost 7 bases, leaving 9 bases of the junction unmatched. CDR3 coding DNA: TGTGCCAGCACCCCGGGACTAGCGGGGCTGAGCTCCTACAATGAGCAGTTCATC. The encoded protein is CASTPGLAGLSSYNEQFI.